This T cell receptor beta chain was sequenced in a study of post-analysis software for immune sequencing data. Built from TCR beta cDNA, the libraries had unique molecular identifiers in them. cDNA molecules numbering around 500,000 came from approximately 1 to 10 million T cells. TCRdb reanalysed the PCR reads using MiXCR and keeps one entry per CDR3 protein. The sample has approximately 360,000 distinct CDR3 sequences; about a third are singletons. A remark on this clonotype: Its antigen is unidentified.

Per the germline V gene, CDR1 is SEHNR and CDR2 is FQNEAQ (reference sequence). The CDR3 loop spans 12 amino acids. Unmatched junction bases numbered 3, after V lost 5 bases and J lost 6 bases. Study findings and constraints: With TRBV5-6, TRBV5-1 and TRBV20-1 included, about five TRBV segments were more frequent in patients than in controls.

The material sequenced was blood. This sequence was found in a girl under 18 with multiple sclerosis. The chain employs TRBV7-9 and TRBJ2-7; TRBD1 matches 8 bases. CDR3 DNA sequence: TGTGCCAGCAGCCAGGACAGGGCCGAGCAGTACTTC. It specifies CASSQDRAEQYF.